The T cell receptor beta chain described here comes from a study of CD4 T cells in relation to SARS-CoV-2 and coronaviruses. Study-wide background: The HLA restriction of the shared crossreactive spike epitopes was mapped.

The unexposed donors gave CD4+ T cells in about 2011-2018, prior to COVID-19. This clone is labeled as medium-sized. This CDR3 has 14 residues. Germline V lookup: CDR1 LNHDA, CDR2 SQIVND (reference sequence). Trimming pared 4 bases from V and 4 bases from J, leaving 11 bases between. Naive and memory CD4+ T cell DNA was deep-sequenced without culture. Sequenced by immunoSEQ multiplex PCR; TCRdb stores in-frame clones only, minus some. The sample gives under 70,000 clones, just over 85% of which show up once; under 1.5% is in the top ten. The clonotype comes from a human donor in good health. Sample: memory CD4+ T cells from PBMCs. The chain is built from TRBV19 and TRBJ1-3, with D maybe TRBD1 (5 bases). For the CDR3, the DNA is TGTGCCAGTAGTACAGGGCTTTACGGAAACACCATATATTTT. Encoded protein: CASSTGLYGNTIYF. Drawing the rest from reference TRBV19 and TRBJ1-3, the complete variable domain is DGGITQSPKYLFRKEGQNVTLSCEQNLNHDAMYWYRQDPGQGLRLIYYSQIVNDFQKGDIAEGYSVSREKKESFPLTVTSAQKNPTAFYLCASSTGLYGNTIYFGEGSWLTVV.